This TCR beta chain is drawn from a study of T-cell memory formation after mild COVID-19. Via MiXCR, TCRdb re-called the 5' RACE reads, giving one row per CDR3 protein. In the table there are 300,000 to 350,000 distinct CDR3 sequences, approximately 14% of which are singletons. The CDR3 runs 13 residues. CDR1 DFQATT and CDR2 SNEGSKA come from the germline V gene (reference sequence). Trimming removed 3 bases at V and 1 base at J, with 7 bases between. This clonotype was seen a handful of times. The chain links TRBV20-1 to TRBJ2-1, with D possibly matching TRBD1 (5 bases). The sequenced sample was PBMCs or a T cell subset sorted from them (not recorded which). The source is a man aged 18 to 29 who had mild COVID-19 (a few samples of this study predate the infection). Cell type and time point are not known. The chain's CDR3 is CSASQGSYNEQFF. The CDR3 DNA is TGCAGTGCTAGTCAGGGTTCCTACAATGAGCAGTTCTTC.